The T cell receptor beta chain under discussion was sequenced for a study of T cell repertoires in cytomegalovirus infection. Turning to the study itself: Both CMV infection and a matching HLA type were indicated by public TCR beta signatures. Study results and caveats: Cumulative public TCR beta family frequency identified carriers of CMV plus the relevant HLA. The ex vivo response was dominated by HLA-C-restricted CMV-specific TCR beta clonotypes.

The germline V gene has CDR1 DFQATT and CDR2 SNEGSKA (reference sequence). V lost 6 bases and J 0 bases, leaving 11 bases between the germline ends. The CDR3 covers 14 residues. TCRdb used MiXCR to reprocess the reads, holding one entry per CDR3 protein. This sample yields hundreds of thousands of distinct CDR3 sequences, of which about a sixth are seen a single time; about 11% belongs to the top ten. On this clonotype: The antigen is not known.

The J gene is TRBJ1-4, the V gene TRBV20-1; maybe TRBD1 (5 bases). Source material: PBMCs. The TCR originated in a human donor in good health (CMV status not recorded). Some clones in this sample may be carry-over from other donors' samples. CDR3 DNA sequence: TGCAGTGCCTCCCGACAGACAACTAATGAAAAACTGTTTTTT. Translated: CSASRQTTNEKLFF.